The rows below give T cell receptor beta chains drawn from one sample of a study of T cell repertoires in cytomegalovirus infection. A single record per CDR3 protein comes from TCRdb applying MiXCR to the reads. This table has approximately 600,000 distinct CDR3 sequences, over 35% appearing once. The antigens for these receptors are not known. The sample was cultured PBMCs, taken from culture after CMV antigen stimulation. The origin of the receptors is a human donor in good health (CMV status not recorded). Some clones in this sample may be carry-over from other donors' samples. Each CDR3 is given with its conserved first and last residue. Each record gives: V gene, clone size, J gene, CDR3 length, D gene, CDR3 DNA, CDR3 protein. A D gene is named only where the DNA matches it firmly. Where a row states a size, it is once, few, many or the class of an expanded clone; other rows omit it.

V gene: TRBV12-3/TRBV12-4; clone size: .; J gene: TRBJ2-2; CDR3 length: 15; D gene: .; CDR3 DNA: TGTGCCAGCACCGATTGGGGGAGGCAAACCGGGGAGCTGTTTTTT; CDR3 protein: CASTDWGRQTGELFF
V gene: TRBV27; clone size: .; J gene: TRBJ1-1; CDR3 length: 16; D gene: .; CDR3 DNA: TGTGCCAGCAGTTCTCAACCTCGGGGGTGGGACACTGAAGCTTTCTTT; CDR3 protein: CASSSQPRGWDTEAFF
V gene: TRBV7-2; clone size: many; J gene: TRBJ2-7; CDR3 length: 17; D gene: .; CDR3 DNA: TGTGCCAGCAGCTTAGCGGGGCCGGGACGGACCCACTACGAGCAGTACTTC; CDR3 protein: CASSLAGPGRTHYEQYF
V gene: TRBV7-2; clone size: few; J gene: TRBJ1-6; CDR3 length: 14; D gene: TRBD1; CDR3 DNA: TGTGCCAGCAGCTTAAAGGGACAGGGTTCACCCCTCCACTTT; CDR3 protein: CASSLKGQGSPLHF
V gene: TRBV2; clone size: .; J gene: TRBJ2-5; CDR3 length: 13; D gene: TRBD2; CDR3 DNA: TGTGCCAGCATTAGCGGGAGTATGGAGACCCAGTACTTC; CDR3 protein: CASISGSMETQYF
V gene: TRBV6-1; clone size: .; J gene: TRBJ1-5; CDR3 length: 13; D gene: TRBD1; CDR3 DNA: TGTGCCAGCAGGGTACAGGGGTATCAGCCCCAGCATTTT; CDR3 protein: CASRVQGYQPQHF
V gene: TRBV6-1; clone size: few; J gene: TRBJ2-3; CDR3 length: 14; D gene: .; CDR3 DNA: TGTGCCAGCAAGGAGGGGGGTCCCAGTGTTCCGCAGTATTTT; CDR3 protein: CASKEGGPSVPQYF
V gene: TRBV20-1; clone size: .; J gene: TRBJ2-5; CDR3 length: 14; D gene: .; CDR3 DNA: TGCAGTGCCCCCGAGGGGGGGGGTAGGGGGACCCAGTACTTC; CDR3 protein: CSAPEGGGRGTQYF
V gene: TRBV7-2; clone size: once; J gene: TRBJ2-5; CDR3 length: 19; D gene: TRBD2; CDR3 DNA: TGTGCCAGCAGCTTAGAACTAGGGTGGCCTAGCGGCCTCCAAGAGACCCAGTACTTC; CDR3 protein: CASSLELGWPSGLQETQYF
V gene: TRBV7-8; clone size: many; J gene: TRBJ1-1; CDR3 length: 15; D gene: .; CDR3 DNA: TGTGCCAGCAGCTTAGCGTTGCATATAAACACTGAAGCTTTCTTT; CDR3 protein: CASSLALHINTEAFF
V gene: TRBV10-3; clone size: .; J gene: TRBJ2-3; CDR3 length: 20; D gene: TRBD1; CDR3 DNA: TGTGCCATCAGTGATCGGGTCCTTAACAGGGGGCAATTACCCACAGATACGCAGTATTTT; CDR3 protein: CAISDRVLNRGQLPTDTQYF
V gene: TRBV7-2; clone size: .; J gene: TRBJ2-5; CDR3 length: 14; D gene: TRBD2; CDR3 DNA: TGTGCCAGCAGCTCATCACTAGCGATGGAGACCCAGTACTTC; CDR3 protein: CASSSSLAMETQYF
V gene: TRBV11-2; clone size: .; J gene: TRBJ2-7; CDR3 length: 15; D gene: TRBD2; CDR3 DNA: TGTGCCAGCAGATCCCGGGGGGATCCCCTCTACGAGCAGTACTTC; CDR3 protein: CASRSRGDPLYEQYF
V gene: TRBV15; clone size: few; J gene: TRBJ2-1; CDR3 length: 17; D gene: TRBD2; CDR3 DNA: TGTGCCACCAGACCCGATCTAGCGGGAGGGGCCTACAATGAGCAGTTCTTC; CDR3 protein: CATRPDLAGGAYNEQFF
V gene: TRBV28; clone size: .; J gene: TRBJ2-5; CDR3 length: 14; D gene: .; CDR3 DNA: TGTGCCAGCAGTTCCTGGACTGGGTGGGAGACCCAGTACTTC; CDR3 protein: CASSSWTGWETQYF
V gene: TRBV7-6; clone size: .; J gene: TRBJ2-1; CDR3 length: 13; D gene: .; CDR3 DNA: TGTGCCAGCAGCTTAGCCGGTGTGGTTGAGCAGTTCTTC; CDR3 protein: CASSLAGVVEQFF
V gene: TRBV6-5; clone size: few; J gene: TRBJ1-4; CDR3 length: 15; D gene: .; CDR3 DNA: TGTGCCAGCAGTTCCGCGCATGCAACTAATGAAAAACTGTTTTTT; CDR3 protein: CASSSAHATNEKLFF
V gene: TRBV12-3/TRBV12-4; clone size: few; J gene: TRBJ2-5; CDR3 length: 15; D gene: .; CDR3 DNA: TGTGCCAGCAGTCAGACGGGACACCCCCAAGAGACCCAGTACTTC; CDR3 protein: CASSQTGHPQETQYF
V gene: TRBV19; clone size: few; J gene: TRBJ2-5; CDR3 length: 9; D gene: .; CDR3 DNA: TGTGCCAGTAAGGAGACCCAGTACTTC; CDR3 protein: CASKETQYF
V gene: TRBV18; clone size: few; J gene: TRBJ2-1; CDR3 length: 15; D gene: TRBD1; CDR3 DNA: TGTGCCAGCTCACCACGACGACAGGGTTGGAATGAGCAGTTCTTC; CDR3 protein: CASSPRRQGWNEQFF
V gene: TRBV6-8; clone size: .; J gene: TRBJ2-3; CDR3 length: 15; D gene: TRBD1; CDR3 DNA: TGTGCCAGCACCCGACCAGGACAGGGGACAGATACGCAGTATTTT; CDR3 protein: CASTRPGQGTDTQYF
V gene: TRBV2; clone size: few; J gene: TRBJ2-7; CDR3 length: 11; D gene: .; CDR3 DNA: TGTGCCAGCAGTGTAATACGCGAGCAGTACTTC; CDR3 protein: CASSVIREQYF
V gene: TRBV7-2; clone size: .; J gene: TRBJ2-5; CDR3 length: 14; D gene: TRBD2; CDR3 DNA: TGTGCCAGCAGCTTAGGGGGGGGGGTAGAGACCCAGTACTTC; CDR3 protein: CASSLGGGVETQYF
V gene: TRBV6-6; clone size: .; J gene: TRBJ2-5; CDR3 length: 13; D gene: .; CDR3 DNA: TGTGCCAGCATCGCGTCGAGGTTGGGGGACCAGTACTTC; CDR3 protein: CASIASRLGDQYF
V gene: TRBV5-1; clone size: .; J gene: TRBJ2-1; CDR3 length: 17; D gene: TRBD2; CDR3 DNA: TGCGCCAGCAGCCGCTCAACCGGGACTAGCGGCAACAATGAGCAGTTCTTC; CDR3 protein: CASSRSTGTSGNNEQFF
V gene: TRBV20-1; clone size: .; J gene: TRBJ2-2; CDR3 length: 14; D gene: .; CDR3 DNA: TGCAGTGCAGGAGTAGGAGTCCTGTCCGGGGAGCTGTTTTTT; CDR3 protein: CSAGVGVLSGELFF
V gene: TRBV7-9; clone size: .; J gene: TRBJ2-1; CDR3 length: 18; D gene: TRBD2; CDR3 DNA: TGTGCCAGCAGTCTAAAACCCTCGGGACTAGCGGCCTACAATGAGCAGTTCTTC; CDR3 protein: CASSLKPSGLAAYNEQFF
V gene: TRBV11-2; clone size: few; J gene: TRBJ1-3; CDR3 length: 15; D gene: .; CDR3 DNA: TGTGCCAGCAGCTTACGGACGGATGTCGGAAACACCATATATTTT; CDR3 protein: CASSLRTDVGNTIYF
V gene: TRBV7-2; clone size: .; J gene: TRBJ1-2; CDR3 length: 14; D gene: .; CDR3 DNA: TGTGCCAGCAGCTTAGATGCAGGTCGGGCTGGCTACACCTTC; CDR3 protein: CASSLDAGRAGYTF
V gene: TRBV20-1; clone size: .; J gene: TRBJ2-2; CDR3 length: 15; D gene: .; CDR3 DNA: TGCAGTGCTAGAGATCGAAGCGGAGAAACCGGGGAGCTGTTTTTT; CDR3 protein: CSARDRSGETGELFF
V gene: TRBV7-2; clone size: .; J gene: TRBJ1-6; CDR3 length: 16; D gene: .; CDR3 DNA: TGTGCCAGCAGCCCTGAGGCGGGGTCCTATAATTCACCCCTCCACTTT; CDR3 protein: CASSPEAGSYNSPLHF
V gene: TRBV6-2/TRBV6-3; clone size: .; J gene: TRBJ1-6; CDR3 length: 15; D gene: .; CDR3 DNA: TGTGCCAGCGACCAGGCGAGCTCCTATAATTCACCCCTCCACTTT; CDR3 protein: CASDQASSYNSPLHF
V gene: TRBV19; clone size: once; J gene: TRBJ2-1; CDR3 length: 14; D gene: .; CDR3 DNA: TGTGCCAGTGCCCCCCGGAGCTCCTACAATGAGCAGTTCTTC; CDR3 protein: CASAPRSSYNEQFF
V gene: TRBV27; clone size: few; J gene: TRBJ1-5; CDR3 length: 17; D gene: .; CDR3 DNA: TGTGCCAGCAGTCCCCGGTGGAGGGAAAGGGATCGACAGCCCCAGCATTTT; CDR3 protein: CASSPRWRERDRQPQHF
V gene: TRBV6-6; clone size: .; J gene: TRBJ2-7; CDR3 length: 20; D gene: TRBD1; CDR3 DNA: TGTGCCAGCAGTTACTCGGGGGGACAGGTGCCCCGGAAGGCGTCCTACGAGCAGTACTTC; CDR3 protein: CASSYSGGQVPRKASYEQYF
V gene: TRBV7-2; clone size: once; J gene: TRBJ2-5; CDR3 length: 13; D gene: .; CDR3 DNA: TGTGCCAGCAGCTTTTCGGCGGTGGAGACCCAGTACTTC; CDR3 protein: CASSFSAVETQYF
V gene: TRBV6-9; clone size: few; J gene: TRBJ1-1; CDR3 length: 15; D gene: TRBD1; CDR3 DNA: TGTGCCAGCAGTGCGGGGGGACAGAGGAACACTGAAGCTTTCTTT; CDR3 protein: CASSAGGQRNTEAFF
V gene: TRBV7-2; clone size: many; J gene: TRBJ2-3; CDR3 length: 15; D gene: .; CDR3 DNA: TGTGCCAGCAGCTTAGAGGCGGGAAGGGAACATACGCAGTATTTT; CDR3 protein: CASSLEAGREHTQYF
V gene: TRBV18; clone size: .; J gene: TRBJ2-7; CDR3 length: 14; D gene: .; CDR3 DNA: TGTGCCAGCTCACCTTCGGACAGAGCCTACGAGCAGTACTTC; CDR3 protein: CASSPSDRAYEQYF
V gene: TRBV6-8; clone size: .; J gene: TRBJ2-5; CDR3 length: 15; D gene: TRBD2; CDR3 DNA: TGTGCCAGCAGTTACAGGAGCGGGGGTAGGGAGACCCAGTACTTC; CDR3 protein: CASSYRSGGRETQYF
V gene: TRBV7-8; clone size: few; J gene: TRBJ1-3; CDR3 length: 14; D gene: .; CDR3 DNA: TGTGCCAGCAGCTTCCCCTGGGCTGGAAACACCATATATTTT; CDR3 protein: CASSFPWAGNTIYF
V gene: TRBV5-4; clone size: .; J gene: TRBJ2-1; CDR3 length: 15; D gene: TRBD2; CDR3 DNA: TGTGCCAGCGGACCTTTCGCGGGAGAATACAATGAGCAGTTCTTC; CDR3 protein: CASGPFAGEYNEQFF
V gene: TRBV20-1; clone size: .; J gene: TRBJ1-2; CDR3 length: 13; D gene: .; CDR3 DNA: TGCAGTGCTAGAGATGGCCAGGCGTATGGCTACACCTTC; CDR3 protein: CSARDGQAYGYTF
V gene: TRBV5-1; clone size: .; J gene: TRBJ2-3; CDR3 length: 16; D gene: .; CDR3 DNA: TGCGCCAGCAGCTTGGCCGCCGGATCCCGCACAGATACGCAGTATTTT; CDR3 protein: CASSLAAGSRTDTQYF
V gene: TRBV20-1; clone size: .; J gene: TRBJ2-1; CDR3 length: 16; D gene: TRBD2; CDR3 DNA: TGCAGTGCTAGCTCTAGGGGCGGGAGTTCCTACAATGAGCAGTTCTTC; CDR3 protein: CSASSRGGSSYNEQFF
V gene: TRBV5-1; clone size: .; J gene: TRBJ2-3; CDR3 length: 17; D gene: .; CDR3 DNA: TGCGCCAGCAGCCCCCCTGGGGGGCGGGGGCCCACAGATACGCAGTATTTT; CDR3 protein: CASSPPGGRGPTDTQYF
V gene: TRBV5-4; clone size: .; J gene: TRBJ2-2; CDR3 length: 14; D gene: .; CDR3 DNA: TGTGCCAGCAGCTTGTCCGCGGACACCGGGGAGCTGTTTTTT; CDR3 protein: CASSLSADTGELFF
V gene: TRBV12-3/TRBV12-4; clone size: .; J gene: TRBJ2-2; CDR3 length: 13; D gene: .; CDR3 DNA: TGTGCCAGCATCTCCGGAGGGGACGGGGAGCTGTTTTTT; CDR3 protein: CASISGGDGELFF
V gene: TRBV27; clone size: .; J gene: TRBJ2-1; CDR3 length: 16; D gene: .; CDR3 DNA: TGTGCCAGCAGTTTTATCAGGGGGGCTTCCTACAATGAGCAGTTCTTC; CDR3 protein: CASSFIRGASYNEQFF
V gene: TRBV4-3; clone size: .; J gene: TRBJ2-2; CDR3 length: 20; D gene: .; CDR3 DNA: TGCGCCAGCAGCCAAGCACACGCGCTGGGGGGAACAGAGGACACCGGGGAGCTGTTTTTT; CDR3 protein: CASSQAHALGGTEDTGELFF
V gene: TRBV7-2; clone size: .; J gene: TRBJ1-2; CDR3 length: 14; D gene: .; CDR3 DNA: TGTGCCAGCAGCTTTAGGGGCGCTGAGGGTGGCTACACCTTC; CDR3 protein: CASSFRGAEGGYTF
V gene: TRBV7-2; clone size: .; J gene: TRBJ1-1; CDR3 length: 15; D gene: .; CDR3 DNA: TGTGCCAGCAGCTTAGGGACGGGGGCATACACTGAAGCTTTCTTT; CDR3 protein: CASSLGTGAYTEAFF
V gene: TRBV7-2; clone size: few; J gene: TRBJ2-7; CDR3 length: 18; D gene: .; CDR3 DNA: TGTGCCAGCAGCTTAGTAGGTGGTACGCCGCGGCGGGATGGCGAGCAGTACTTC; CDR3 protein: CASSLVGGTPRRDGEQYF